Below, 19 T cell receptor beta chains from the same sample are listed, as sequenced in a study of T cells in Graves' hyperthyroidism and ophthalmopathy. Amplified TCR beta CDR3 regions came from RNA transcripts. HTBI primers were used for first-round RT-PCR of the TCR CDR3. TCRdb reanalysed the multiplex PCR reads using MiXCR and keeps one entry per CDR3 protein. The sample carries about 700,000 distinct CDR3 sequences, about 14% recorded once. Material for sequencing was blood. These receptor sequences come from a woman aged 18-29 years with Graves' hyperthyroidism.

This chain links TRBV7-9 with TRBJ1-1, with D possibly TRBD1 on 5 matching bases. Germline CDR1 is SEHNR and CDR2 is FQNEAQ (reference sequence). The CDR3 is made up of 14 amino acids. Deletions cut 7 bases from V and 3 bases from J, with 15 bases between. CDR3 coding DNA: TGTGCCAGCACCCCGTGGGGCAGGGACACTGAAGCTTTCTTT. It is translated as CASTPWGRDTEAFF.

This chain links TRBV10-2 with TRBJ2-7; TRBD2 matches at 11 bases. V was clipped by 2 bases and J by 4 bases; unmatched bases: 7. The CDR3 is 16 amino acids. Germline CDR1 and CDR2: WSHSY and SAAADI. This chain's CDR3 is CASSEVAGGPFYEQYF. In DNA, the CDR3 is TGCGCCAGCAGTGAGGTAGCGGGAGGGCCGTTTTACGAGCAGTACTTC.

This clonotype was detected ten times or more. The gene calls are TRBV20-1 and TRBJ2-7; either TRBD1 or TRBD2 may supply D (6 bases each). Trimming cost V 1 base and J 6 bases, with 13 bases left between them. Per the germline V gene, CDR1 is DFQATT and CDR2 is SNEGSKA (reference sequence). CDR3 length equals 13 residues. The CDR3, as DNA: TGCAGTGCTAGAGGACGGGGGCGCGTCGAGCAGTACTTC. This sequence encodes CSARGRGRVEQYF.

This clonotype has ten or more counts. The CDR3 here is CSARDPKRGLANYEQYF. The CDR3 nucleotides are TGCAGTGCTAGAGACCCAAAGCGGGGGCTCGCAAACTACGAGCAGTACTTC. V usage is TRBV20-1 and J usage is TRBJ2-7, with TRBD2 matching over 8 bases. CDR1 and CDR2 from the germline V gene are DFQATT and SNEGSKA (reference sequence). J gave up 3 bases and V 0 bases, and 13 bases lay outside the gene matches. The CDR3 totals 17 residues.

This clonotype was counted between two and nine times. This chain links TRBV6-5 with TRBJ2-1, with no clear D. This CDR3 region has 11 residues. Trimming took 2 bases from V and 9 from J, leaving 5 bases between them. Germline values: CDR1 MNHEY, CDR2 SVGAGI. The CDR3 loop is CASSYLGEQFF. The CDR3, as DNA: TGTGCCAGCAGTTACCTTGGTGAGCAGTTCTTC.

This clonotype showed up many times. CDR3 amino acids: CSARDLRSGRAYEQYF. The CDR3 region has the DNA TGCAGTGCTAGAGACCTCCGAAGCGGGAGGGCCTACGAGCAGTACTTC. The chain is built from TRBV20-1 and TRBJ2-7; 10 bases match TRBD2. V lost 0 bases, J lost 2 bases, and 7 bases stayed unmatched. The CDR3 covers 16 residues. Per the germline V gene, CDR1 is DFQATT and CDR2 is SNEGSKA (reference sequence).

This clonotype showed up just a few times. This chain joins TRBV12-3 or TRBV12-4 and TRBJ1-6; D is undetermined. Trimming took off 2 bases at V and 0 bases at J, with 11 bases between the two ends. The CDR3 is 17 residues long. The CDR3 spells CASSLSMGSSYNSPLHF. The DNA of the CDR3 is TGTGCCAGCAGTTTAAGCATGGGGAGCTCCTATAATTCACCCCTCCACTTT.

This clonotype was counted at least ten times. The chain combines TRBV2 with TRBJ2-4; weak D call: TRBD2 (5 bases). This CDR3 contains 14 residues. Germline V gene sequence: CDR1 SNHLY, CDR2 FYNNEI. The germline V and J ends were trimmed by 7 bases and 0 bases, with 10 bases remaining between them. CDR3 amino acids: CASTLALAKNIQYF. The CDR3 coding sequence is TGTGCCAGCACCCTAGCTTTAGCCAAAAACATTCAGTACTTC. The full variable domain, with the rest looked up from reference TRBV2 and TRBJ2-4, is EPEVTQTPSHQVTQMGQEVILRCVPISNHLYFYWYRQILGQKVEFLVSFYNNEISEKSEIFDDQFSVERPDGSNFTLKIRSTKLEDSAMYFCASTLALAKNIQYFGAGTRLSVL.

This clonotype was seen many times. The chain recombines TRBV7-2 with TRBJ1-5; the D gene is possibly TRBD1 (6 bases). The CDR3 contains 20 residues. Germline V lookup: CDR1 SGHTA, CDR2 FQGNSA. V was shortened by 4 bases and J by 1 base, with 26 bases between the two germline ends. In nucleotides, the CDR3 is TGTGCCAGCAGCTCCAGGAAGAGGGTGAGCGGGACATCGAGCAATCAGCCCCAGCATTTT. Protein product: CASSSRKRVSGTSSNQPQHF.

This clonotype was seen a few times. This chain links TRBV27 with TRBJ1-1; D is uncertain. Deletions cut 2 bases from V and 0 bases from J, with 7 bases between. CDR1 and CDR2 (germline): MNHEY, SMNVEV (reference sequence). The CDR3 has 14 amino acids. The DNA for the CDR3 is TGTGCCAGCAGTTTAAGCTATCTGAACACTGAAGCTTTCTTT. It yields the protein CASSLSYLNTEAFF.

CDR3 in amino acids: CASSHTSGKQFF. The CDR3 DNA is TGTGCCAGCAGTCACACTAGCGGTAAGCAGTTCTTC. This rearrangement joins TRBV7-2 to TRBJ2-1; 8 bases are a match to TRBD2. V lost 6 bases to trimming and J lost 11 bases; unmatched junction nucleotides: 6. Germline V gives CDR1 SGHTA, CDR2 FQGNSA. The CDR3 covers 12 residues.

This clonotype was observed many times. This rearrangement joins TRBV20-1 to TRBJ1-6; D gene uncertain. Germline assignment: CDR1 DFQATT and CDR2 SNEGSKA (reference sequence). V lost 2 bases and J lost 0, with 11 bases in between. This CDR3 contains 16 residues. CDR3 in DNA: TGCAGTGCTAGACCTCTTCGGCTCTCCTATAATTCACCCCTCCACTTT. This translates into CSARPLRLSYNSPLHF.

This clonotype was observed a few times. The genes are TRBV13 and TRBJ2-5; D may correspond to TRBD1 or TRBD2 (6 bases each). Germline assignment: CDR1 PRHDT and CDR2 FYEKMQ (reference sequence). This CDR3 has 17 amino acids. With 4 bases removed from V and 5 bases from J, the gap between germline ends came to 23 bases. The CDR3: CASSSMGGLGVLETQYF. The CDR3 bases are TGTGCCAGCAGCTCTATGGGGGGCCTAGGTGTTTTGGAGACCCAGTACTTC.

This clonotype was counted ten times or more. The genes are TRBV6-1 and TRBJ2-1; D is possibly TRBD1 (5 bases). This CDR3 is 15 amino acids long. V lost 7 bases, J lost 8 bases, and 21 bases lay in between. Germline V CDR1 and CDR2: MNHNS, SASEGT. As DNA, the CDR3 is TGTGCCAGCACACGCAGTGGGGCAAACTCCTATGAGCAGTTCTTC. Translation gives CASTRSGANSYEQFF.

This clonotype was recorded many times. V and J are TRBV28 and TRBJ2-1; 8 bases fit TRBD2. J gave up 5 bases and V 1 base, and 4 bases lay outside the gene matches. Germline V CDR1 and CDR2: MDHEN, SYDVKM. The CDR3 is 15 amino acids. CDR3 region: CASSLLAGGNNEQFF. For the CDR3, the DNA is TGTGCCAGCAGTTTATTGGCGGGGGGTAACAATGAGCAGTTCTTC.

This clonotype was seen more than once but under ten times. The chain carries TRBV3-1 and TRBJ2-2; the match to TRBD1 covers 11 bases. J lost 4 bases, V lost 6 bases, and 10 bases had no gene match. The CDR3 has 17 amino acids. Germline assignment: CDR1 LGHDT and CDR2 YNNKEL (reference sequence). The CDR3 bases are TGTGCCAGCAGGCCCGGGACAGGGGGGAAACGCACCGGGGAGCTGTTTTTT. Its protein is CASRPGTGGKRTGELFF.

This clonotype was seen a handful of times. The rearrangement links TRBV7-9 to TRBJ2-1; 10 nucleotides line up with TRBD2. The V gene end was trimmed by 5 bases and the J gene end by 6 bases; junction bases not matched to a gene: 4. Germline assignment: CDR1 SEHNR and CDR2 FQNEAQ (reference sequence). The CDR3 is 14 residues long. Written as DNA, the CDR3 is TGTGCCAGCAGCGTTATAGCGGGAGGCAATGAGCAGTTCTTC. Translating it yields CASSVIAGGNEQFF.

This clonotype occurred a few times. The rearrangement joins TRBV6-2 or TRBV6-3 to TRBJ1-1; D remains unclear. The V end lost 5 bases, the J end lost 6 bases, and 7 bases lay between the germline ends. The germline CDR1 and CDR2 sequences are MNHEY and SVGEGT. The CDR3 extends over 11 amino acids. CDR3 sequence: CASSIGAEAFF. CDR3 DNA sequence: TGTGCCAGCAGTATCGGGGCTGAAGCTTTCTTT.

This clonotype was seen a few times. This chain joins TRBV14 and TRBJ2-1, with 8 positions matching TRBD2. Germline loops: CDR1 SGHDN, CDR2 FVKESK. This CDR3 spans 17 amino acids. V shed 1 base and J 9 bases; nucleotides not matched to a gene: 14. The CDR3 DNA is TGTGCCAGCAGCCAAGTCGCCACTAGCGGTGCCCTCAGTGAGCAGTTCTTC. This gives the protein CASSQVATSGALSEQFF.